Below, 26 T cell receptor beta chains from the same sample are listed, as sequenced in a study of T cell repertoires in cytomegalovirus infection. MiXCR, run by TCRdb on the reads, gives a single entry per CDR3 protein. This sample yields 650,000 to 850,000 distinct CDR3 sequences, of which approximately 32% are seen a single time; about an eighth belongs to the top ten. Their recognized antigens are unknown. Sequenced here: cultured CD8+ T cells from PBMCs, sampled from culture after CMV antigen stimulation. These receptors all stem from a human donor in good health (CMV status not recorded). Some clones in this sample may be carry-over from other donors' samples.

The gene calls are TRBV5-8 and TRBJ2-7; maybe TRBD1 (6 bases). V was cut by 5 bases and J by 5 bases, with 14 bases left in between. The CDR3 has 13 residues. CDR1 and CDR2 from the germline V gene are SGHTS and YDEGEE. The chain's CDR3 is CASSHNRDDEQYV. Here the CDR3 DNA reads TGTGCCAGCAGTCATAACAGGGACGACGAGCAGTACGTC.

This clonotype was recorded only once. The V call is TRBV4-3, the J call TRBJ2-3; the D is unclear. This CDR3 has 15 residues. With 1 base removed from V and 0 bases from J, the gap between germline ends came to 8 bases. Germline CDR1 reads LGHNA; CDR2 reads YSLEER. CDR3 sequence: CASSQVGQSTDTQYF. CDR3 in DNA: TGCGCCAGCAGCCAAGTGGGCCAGAGCACAGATACGCAGTATTTT.

The V gene is TRBV7-2, the J gene TRBJ2-5, with D possibly being TRBD1 (6 bases). Per germline, CDR1 SGHTA and CDR2 FQGNSA. The CDR3 is 14 amino acids. Trimming shortened V by 6 bases and J by 5 bases, and 16 bases separated the two germline ends. The CDR3 DNA reads TGTGCCAGCAGTTCCTTCGGGACAACGGAGACCCAGTACTTC. This codes for CASSSFGTTETQYF.

The genes are TRBV27 and TRBJ1-5, with D possibly matching TRBD1 (6 bases). The germline V gene encodes CDR1 MNHEY and CDR2 SMNVEV (reference sequence). V lost 0 bases, J lost 3 bases, and 12 bases lay in between. This CDR3 is 16 amino acids long. In nucleotides, the CDR3 is TGTGCCAGCAGTTTATCAAACAGGGAAGTCAATCAGCCCCAGCATTTT. Protein: CASSLSNREVNQPQHF.

This chain uses TRBV5-5 with TRBJ1-3; 8 positions match TRBD1. The ends lost 4 bases at V and 4 bases at J; junction bases unmatched: 10. The V gene's germline CDR1 is SGHKS and CDR2 YYEKEE (reference sequence). CDR3 size: 16 residues. The CDR3 nucleotides read TGTGCCAGCAGCACCTATGGACAGGGAGACGGAAACACCATATATTTT. Its protein is CASSTYGQGDGNTIYF.

This clonotype has just a few counts. The rearrangement links TRBV19 to TRBJ2-7; 8 bases line up with TRBD1. The CDR3 is 15 residues long. Trimming removed 5 bases from V and 5 bases from J; junction bases left unmatched: 11. The germline CDR1 and CDR2 sequences are LNHDA and SQIVND (reference sequence). CDR3: CASSPQGAMVNEQYF. CDR3 DNA: TGTGCCAGTAGTCCCCAGGGGGCGATGGTAAACGAGCAGTACTTC.

This chain connects TRBV7-6 to TRBJ2-1; 10 bases agree with TRBD2. This CDR3 has 16 residues. V lost 6 bases, J lost 6 bases, and 11 bases stayed unmatched. The germline gives CDR1 SGHVS, CDR2 FNYEAQ. The CDR3 loop is CASSPFSGGPLNEQFF. The CDR3 coding sequence is TGTGCCAGCAGTCCCTTTAGCGGGGGGCCACTCAATGAGCAGTTCTTC.

The rearrangement links TRBV12-3 or TRBV12-4 to TRBJ2-6; a weak D match, TRBD1 (6 bases). This CDR3 has 16 residues. The V gene lost 5 bases and the J gene lost 3 bases, with 14 bases spanning the gap. Written as DNA, the CDR3 is TGTGCCAGCAGTCCCCGGCAAGGGGGTGGGGCCAACGTCCTGACTTTC. This codes for CASSPRQGGGANVLTF.

J is TRBJ2-5 and V is TRBV9; D unresolved. V was cut by 1 base and J by 5 bases, with 12 bases left in between. The CDR3 runs to 14 residues. CDR1 is SGDLS, CDR2 YYNGEE, per germline. CDR3 sequence reads: CASSVNSGQETQYF. The CDR3 DNA reads as TGTGCCAGCAGCGTAAACAGTGGCCAGGAGACCCAGTACTTC.

This clonotype was detected only a few times. The chain carries TRBV7-6 and TRBJ1-5; 9 positions agree with TRBD1. The germline gives CDR1 SGHVS, CDR2 FNYEAQ. With V trimmed by 5 bases and J by 0 bases, 11 bases remained unmatched. The CDR3 is 18 residues long. The CDR3 sequence: CASSPEDRGDYSNQPQHF. Here the CDR3 DNA reads TGTGCCAGCAGCCCAGAAGACAGGGGGGATTATAGCAATCAGCCCCAGCATTTT.

This clonotype showed up many times. The chain couples TRBV7-2 to TRBJ2-7; TRBD1 aligns across 11 bases. The CDR3 contains 16 residues. Trimming cost V 5 bases and J 2 bases; bases outside gene matches: 8. CDR1 SGHTA and CDR2 FQGNSA come from the germline V gene. CDR3 residues: CASSADRGHRTYEQYV. In nucleotides, the CDR3 is TGTGCCAGCAGCGCGGACAGGGGGCATCGTACCTACGAGCAGTACGTC.

The chain employs TRBV27 and TRBJ2-1, with D possibly TRBD1 on 6 matching bases. V was cut by 7 bases and J by 4 bases, with 20 bases left in between. The CDR3 has 16 residues. Looked up from germline, CDR1 is MNHEY and CDR2 is SMNVEV (reference sequence). CDR3 DNA sequence: TGTGCCAGCAACCCCGGGTTGGCAGGGGATTACAATGAGCAGTTCTTC. Amino acid sequence: CASNPGLAGDYNEQFF.

There are a few counts of this clonotype. The chain couples TRBV6-1 to TRBJ1-6, with D unclear. The CDR3 consists of 12 residues. V lost 6 bases to trimming and J lost 13 bases, with 13 bases between them. The germline V gene has CDR1 MNHNS and CDR2 SASEGT. CDR3 nucleotides: TGTGCCAGCAGACGGGAGGGAACCCCCCTCCACTTT. This encodes CASRREGTPLHF.

This clonotype showed up many times. This chain links TRBV28 with TRBJ2-5; D is perhaps TRBD1 (5 bases). Germline lookup yields CDR1 MDHEN and CDR2 SYDVKM. The CDR3 is 17 residues long. The V end was cut by 3 bases, the J end by 0 bases, with 17 bases between. The CDR3 loop is CASSFYQGGPYQETQYF. CDR3 DNA sequence: TGTGCCAGCAGTTTTTATCAGGGCGGCCCGTACCAAGAGACCCAGTACTTC.

The rearrangement uses TRBV15 and TRBJ1-5; weak D call: TRBD1 (6 bases). The V end lost 5 bases, the J end lost 8 bases, and 19 bases lay between the germline ends. The CDR3 contains 15 residues. Germline V gene sequence: CDR1 LNHNV, CDR2 YYDKDF (reference sequence). CDR3 coding DNA: TGTGCCACCAGCGTCTCCGGGACAAAAAGGGAGCCCCAGCATTTT. It yields the protein CATSVSGTKREPQHF.

This clonotype was observed a single time. This sequence joins TRBV6-6 and TRBJ1-2, with a possible D match to TRBD1 (6 bases). Per the germline V gene, CDR1 is MNHNY and CDR2 is SVGAGI (reference sequence). The CDR3 loop spans 17 amino acids. Trimming removed 7 bases at V and 4 bases at J, with 25 bases between. The CDR3 DNA sequence: TGTGCCAGCACCCCTGTCGTCGTCGGTGAGGGGGGCTATGGCTACACCTTC. It specifies CASTPVVVGEGGYGYTF.

The rearrangement uses TRBV12-3 or TRBV12-4 and TRBJ2-6, with D perhaps matching TRBD2 (5 bases). V was cut by 1 base and J by 1 base, with 8 bases left in between. The CDR3 covers 16 residues. CDR3 DNA sequence: TGTGCCAGCAGTTTAGGGCAGCGGTCTGGGGCCAACGTCCTGACTTTC. It translates to CASSLGQRSGANVLTF.

This clonotype was seen many times. This rearrangement joins TRBV7-9 to TRBJ2-7; D unresolved. Trimming removed 5 bases from V and 6 bases from J, with 14 bases in between. There are 13 residues in the CDR3. Germline-derived CDR1 and CDR2 are SEHNR and FQNEAQ (reference sequence). As DNA, the CDR3 is TGTGCCAGCAGCCCCCGGGCCTCGGGCGAGCAGTACGTC. Protein sequence: CASSPRASGEQYV.

This clonotype was seen a handful of times. The chain couples TRBV18 to TRBJ2-1, with 8 bases matching TRBD2. The V gene end was trimmed by 1 base and the J gene end by 6 bases; junction bases not matched to a gene: 2. Germline values: CDR1 KGHSH, CDR2 LQKENI. CDR3 length: 14 amino acids. CDR3 in amino acids: CASSPLGGANEQFF. CDR3 coding DNA: TGTGCCAGCTCACCACTCGGGGGGGCCAATGAGCAGTTCTTC.

V usage is TRBV27 and J usage is TRBJ2-7; D assignment may be TRBD1 or TRBD2 (5 bases each). The CDR3 sequence is 15 residues long. V lost 6 bases, J lost 3 bases, and 18 bases lay in between. Germline CDR1 is MNHEY and CDR2 is SMNVEV (reference sequence). CDR3 sequence (DNA): TGTGCCAGCAGCACAATTGGGACCGGTGTCTACGAGCAGTACGTC. It encodes CASSTIGTGVYEQYV.

For this clonotype: The junction departs from germline at one end; a sequencing error may be responsible. The genes are TRBV6-6 and TRBJ2-1; 12 nucleotides align to TRBD1. From germline, CDR1 is MNHNY and CDR2 SVGAGI (reference sequence). The CDR3 totals 16 residues. The CDR3 sequence is CASSIGTGGSCNEQFF. The CDR3, as DNA: TGTGCCAGCAGTATCGGGACAGGGGGCTCCTGCAATGAGCAGTTCTTC.

On this clonotype itself: Without the conserved terminal phenylalanine or tryptophan, this CDR3 likely stems from a read error. The chain is built from TRBV6-2 or TRBV6-3 and TRBJ2-3; D is uncertain. V lost 2 bases and J lost 6, with 6 bases in between. CDR1 is MNHEY, CDR2 SVGEGT, per germline. This CDR3 region has 12 residues. CDR3: CASSYDGDTQYS. The CDR3 nucleotides read TGTGCCAGCAGTTACGACGGGGATACGCAGTATTCT.

A single count supports this clonotype. The chain employs TRBV6-2 or TRBV6-3 and TRBJ1-2; a weak D match, TRBD1 (6 bases). The V end was cut by 7 bases, the J end by 4 bases, with 16 bases between. Germline values: CDR1 MNHEY, CDR2 SVGEGT. CDR3 length equals 14 residues. The CDR3 DNA reads as TGTGCCAGCACCCGAAAGACAGGTTTCTATGGCTACACCTTC. Translated: CASTRKTGFYGYTF.

The V call is TRBV6-2 or TRBV6-3, the J call TRBJ1-1; no firm D call. Trimming took off 2 bases at V and 1 base at J, with 8 bases between the two ends. CDR1 is MNHEY, CDR2 SVGEGT, per germline. The CDR3 sequence is 14 residues long. CDR3 residues: CASSYPDWNTEAFF. The DNA for the CDR3 is TGTGCCAGCAGTTACCCCGACTGGAACACTGAAGCTTTCTTT.

This clonotype was seen ten or more times. V and J are TRBV7-8 and TRBJ2-2; 9 bases fit TRBD2. Germline-derived CDR1 and CDR2 are SGHVS and FQNEAQ. This CDR3 has 18 amino acids. Unmatched junction bases numbered 15, after V lost 5 bases and J lost 5 bases. The DNA for the CDR3 is TGTGCCAGCAGCAGCAGACTTGTTAGCGGGGGTGAAACCGGGGAGCTGTTTTTT. Its protein is CASSSRLVSGGETGELFF.

This clonotype was detected only a few times. The V gene is TRBV4-1, the J gene TRBJ1-5, with a weak D call TRBD1 (6 bases). From germline, CDR1 is MGHRA and CDR2 YSYEKL. The CDR3 has 15 residues. V gave up 1 base and J gave up 6 bases, with 13 bases separating them. Written as DNA, the CDR3 is TGCGCCAGCAGCCAAGGAAGGGGGACGAGTCAGCCCCAGCATTTT. Translating it yields CASSQGRGTSQPQHF.